The T cell receptor (beta chain) under discussion was sequenced for a study of OX40 agonist ivuxolimab in advanced cancers. Overall study results and limits: CD4+ and CD8+ blood T cells expanded clonally by week 6 at 0.1 to 3.0 mg/kg.

Sequencing was performed with immunoSEQ multiplex PCR; in TCRdb, only in-frame clones are kept and a portion is missing. The repertoire has under 65,000 clones, 85% to 95% of them found once; the top ten carry roughly 0.45%. V lost 4 bases and J 3 bases, leaving 3 bases between the germline ends. CDR1 and CDR2 (germline): MNHNS, SASEGT. The CDR3 totals 11 residues. At baseline, cycle 4 day 1, and cycle 7 day 1, blood was sampled. Points on this clone: What it binds is not known.

V gene TRBV6-1 combines with J gene TRBJ1-2; D not certain. The sequence came from an adult with an advanced solid tumor such as melanoma, head and neck, liver or kidney cancer. Here the sequenced sample was CD4+ or CD8+ T cells sorted from blood, taken in a trial of the OX40 agonist ivuxolimab. This CDR3 reads CASSGDYGYTF. For the CDR3, the DNA is TGTGCCAGCAGTGGGGACTATGGCTACACCTTC.